The 21 T cell receptor beta chains presented below share a single source sample, sequenced in a study of T cell repertoires in cytomegalovirus infection. TCRdb re-derived calls from the reads in MiXCR, one entry per CDR3 protein. The sample consists of about 500,000 distinct CDR3 sequences, roughly a third of them appearing once. These receptors' antigens are unknown. The source was cultured PBMCs, collected from culture after CMV antigen stimulation. Receptors were obtained from a human donor in good health (CMV status not recorded). Some clones in this sample may be carry-over from other donors' samples.

This clonotype was counted once. The chain combines TRBV20-1 with TRBJ2-7; perhaps TRBD2 as D (5 bases). Germline loops: CDR1 DFQATT, CDR2 SNEGSKA (reference sequence). Trimming cost V 2 bases and J 4 bases, with 21 bases left between them. The CDR3 sequence is 16 residues long. The CDR3 DNA reads as TGCAGTGCTAGATCCCGGTTCGGGGAAGTTGTGTACGAGCAGTACTTC. It specifies CSARSRFGEVVYEQYF.

Regarding this clonotype: Compared with germline, one end of the junction differs, possibly owing to a read error. The chain couples TRBV27 to TRBJ2-7; weak D call: TRBD2 (5 bases). Germline lookup yields CDR1 MNHEY and CDR2 SMNVEV (reference sequence). This CDR3 has 15 residues. The CDR3 reads CASSAGASLPYKQYF. For the CDR3, the DNA is TGTGCCAGCAGTGCGGGTGCCTCTCTCCCCTACAAGCAGTACTTC.

This sequence joins TRBV6-2 or TRBV6-3 and TRBJ2-3; D is perhaps TRBD2 (6 bases). The CDR3 length is 12 residues. Germline V gene sequence: CDR1 MNHEY, CDR2 SVGEGT. V shed 5 bases and J shed 7 bases, with 10 bases lying between them. CDR3 residues: CASSQLAYTQYF. CDR3 DNA sequence: TGTGCCAGCAGTCAACTAGCTTATACGCAGTATTTT.

The CDR3 loop is CASSPGLATNNEQFF. The CDR3, as DNA: TGCGCCAGCAGCCCGGGACTAGCTACGAACAATGAGCAGTTCTTC. V is TRBV5-1 and J is TRBJ2-1; TRBD2 matches 9 bases. The trim removed 4 bases at V and 5 bases at J, leaving 7 bases unmatched. CDR1 is SGHRS, CDR2 YFSETQ, per germline. The CDR3 length is 15 residues.

V is TRBV27 and J is TRBJ2-1; 7 positions match TRBD2. CDR3 size: 17 residues. Trimming at V came to 6 bases and at J to 0 bases, leaving 11 bases not matched to a gene. CDR1 is MNHEY, CDR2 SMNVEV, per germline (reference sequence). CDR3 amino acids: CASSPMTTSVSYNEQFF. The CDR3 coding sequence is TGTGCCAGCAGCCCCATGACCACTAGCGTCTCCTACAATGAGCAGTTCTTC.

This chain connects TRBV19 to TRBJ2-1; TRBD2 matches at 10 bases. J was trimmed by 12 bases and V by 1 base; bases with no gene match: 3. The CDR3 contains 13 residues. The germline CDR1 and CDR2 sequences are LNHDA and SQIVND (reference sequence). CDR3 DNA sequence: TGTGCCAGTAGTATAGTACTAGCGGGGTCGCAGTTCTTC. Protein sequence: CASSIVLAGSQFF.

This clonotype was picked up a small number of times. The gene calls are TRBV19 and TRBJ2-7; tentatively, D is TRBD1 or TRBD2 (5 bases each). The length of the CDR3 is 14 residues. The V gene lost 6 bases and the J gene lost 5 bases, with 17 bases spanning the gap. Germline values: CDR1 LNHDA, CDR2 SQIVND (reference sequence). The CDR3 DNA is TGTGCCAGTAGCCTCTATGCTTTGGGGGACGAGCAGTACTTC. Its translation is CASSLYALGDEQYF.

This clonotype occurred a few times. The V call is TRBV7-2, the J call TRBJ2-3, with TRBD2 matching over 15 bases. The CDR3 extends over 17 amino acids. CDR1 is SGHTA, CDR2 FQGNSA, per germline. V trimming: 0 bases; J trimming: 3 bases; junction bases outside the gene matches: 1. The CDR3 sequence is CASSLAGTSGRTDTQYF. CDR3 DNA: TGTGCCAGCAGCTTAGCCGGGACTAGCGGGAGGACAGATACGCAGTATTTT.

CDR3 loop: CASSYRNLAVEQFF. CDR3 nucleotides: TGTGCCAGCAGTTACCGGAATCTAGCAGTTGAGCAGTTCTTC. The chain is built from TRBV6-2 or TRBV6-3 and TRBJ2-1; maybe TRBD2 (5 bases). Trimming took off 2 bases at V and 9 bases at J, with 14 bases between the two ends. The CDR3 has 14 amino acids. The V gene's germline CDR1 is MNHEY and CDR2 SVGEGT.

This clonotype was detected a few times. The chain joins TRBV7-6 to TRBJ2-1; D is perhaps TRBD1 or TRBD2 (5 bases each). CDR1 and CDR2 from the germline V gene are SGHVS and FNYEAQ. CDR3 length equals 14 residues. The V end lost 4 bases, the J end lost 8 bases, and 15 bases lay between the germline ends. CDR3 sequence: CASSYSGGSDEQFF. As DNA, the CDR3 is TGTGCCAGCAGCTACAGTGGGGGTTCCGATGAGCAGTTCTTC.

The table lists this clonotype with a few counts. V usage is TRBV6-5 and J usage is TRBJ1-1, with D perhaps matching TRBD1 (6 bases). Germline V gene data show CDR1 as MNHEY and CDR2 as SVGAGI. The CDR3 is made up of 12 amino acids. With 6 bases removed from V and 7 bases from J, the gap between germline ends came to 12 bases. The CDR3 bases are TGTGCCAGCAGGACGGGGGCAAATGAAGCTTTCTTT. Protein: CASRTGANEAFF.

The rearrangement uses TRBV28 and TRBJ2-2; 9 nucleotides agree with TRBD1. Germline V gene sequence: CDR1 MDHEN, CDR2 SYDVKM. CDR3 length: 14 residues. V was pared by 10 bases and J by 8 bases, with 11 bases of the junction left unmatched. CDR3 coding DNA: TGTGCCACCCTGACTGGACAGGGGACTGGGGAGCTGTTTTTT. This encodes CATLTGQGTGELFF.

This chain uses TRBV6-5 with TRBJ2-7; 8 nucleotides agree with TRBD1. The CDR3 length is 13 residues. Germline assignment: CDR1 MNHEY and CDR2 SVGAGI. Trimming removed 5 bases from V and 5 bases from J; junction bases left unmatched: 5. The CDR3 DNA sequence: TGTGCCAGCAGTCGGACAGGGAGCCACGAGCAGTACTTC. This sequence encodes CASSRTGSHEQYF.

The chain carries TRBV2 and TRBJ2-1, with 13 bases fitting TRBD2. Germline loops: CDR1 SNHLY, CDR2 FYNNEI. The V segment lost 6 bases and the J segment 7 bases; nucleotides outside the gene matches: 9. The CDR3 is 16 residues long. CDR3 sequence (DNA): TGTGCCAGCAGGCACATACTAGCGGGAGGGGGAAATGAGCAGTTCTTC. Translation gives CASRHILAGGGNEQFF.

The table lists this clonotype with a count of one. The V and J genes are TRBV7-9 and TRBJ2-7; no reliable D call. Looked up from germline, CDR1 is SEHNR and CDR2 is FQNEAQ (reference sequence). The V end lost 1 base, the J end lost 3 bases, and 16 bases lay between the germline ends. The CDR3 has 16 residues. The CDR3: CASSLDCGQLCYEQYV. The CDR3 nucleotides are TGTGCCAGCAGCTTAGACTGTGGTCAGTTGTGCTACGAGCAGTACGTC.

The V gene is TRBV6-6, the J gene TRBJ2-7; the match to TRBD2 covers 13 bases. V gave up 7 bases and J gave up 2 bases; unmatched junction bases: 8. This CDR3 comprises 16 residues. Germline CDR1 and CDR2: MNHNY and SVGAGI (reference sequence). CDR3 region: CASKGTSGIKAYEQYV. The CDR3 nucleotides read TGTGCCAGCAAGGGGACTAGCGGGATCAAAGCCTACGAGCAGTACGTC.

This clonotype was counted between two and nine times. V gene TRBV7-6 combines with J gene TRBJ2-7; D may be TRBD1 or TRBD2 (5 bases each). Germline CDR1 SGHVS, CDR2 FNYEAQ. V was pared by 4 bases and J by 7 bases, with 14 bases between. The CDR3 is 13 amino acids. The chain's CDR3 is CASSSWGPLEQYF. The DNA of the CDR3 is TGTGCCAGCAGCTCTTGGGGACCCCTTGAGCAGTACTTC. Drawing the rest from reference TRBV7-6 and TRBJ2-7, the complete variable domain is GAGVSQSPRYKVTKRGQDVALRCDPISGHVSLYWYRQALGQGPEFLTYFNYEAQQDKSGLPNDRFSAERPEGSISTLTIQRTEQRDSAMYRCASSSWGPLEQYFGPGTRLTVT.

In DNA form, the CDR3 reads TGTGCCAGCAGTTCTAACCGGGACAGGCTCTCTGGAAACACCATATATTTT. Translation: CASSSNRDRLSGNTIYF. This rearrangement joins TRBV28 to TRBJ1-3, with 8 positions matching TRBD1. The germline gives CDR1 MDHEN, CDR2 SYDVKM. With V trimmed by 4 bases and J by 0 bases, 8 bases remained unmatched. This CDR3 is 17 amino acids long.

The chain joins TRBV5-4 to TRBJ2-1, with 9 bases that match TRBD2. With 0 bases clipped from V and 14 bases from J, the junction kept 3 bases outside the gene matches. The CDR3 totals 12 residues. The germline V gene has CDR1 SGHNT and CDR2 YYREEE (reference sequence). As DNA, the CDR3 is TGTGCCAGCAGCTTGGTAGCGGGAGTTGAGTTCTTC. It codes for CASSLVAGVEFF.

The CDR3 nucleotides are TGTGCCAGCAGTTACGGCAGGATTCCGGGATATGGCTACACCTTC. It encodes CASSYGRIPGYGYTF. This chain connects TRBV6-2 or TRBV6-3 to TRBJ1-2, with no clear D. Germline CDR1 and CDR2: MNHEY and SVGEGT. This CDR3 contains 15 residues. V lost 2 bases and J lost 5, with 15 bases in between.

This clonotype was recorded a few times. The chain links TRBV12-3 or TRBV12-4 to TRBJ2-2, with 8 bases lining up with TRBD1. V dropped 4 bases and J dropped 6; count of bases not matched to a gene: 4. The CDR3 covers 14 residues. CDR3 bases: TGTGCCAGCAGTTCAGGGGGCATGTCCGGGGAGCTGTTTTTT. This codes for CASSSGGMSGELFF.